This T cell receptor beta chain derives from a study of tumour-infiltrating T cells in Burkitt lymphoma. At the level of the study: Productive clonality predicted overall and progression-free survival.

This CDR3 contains 13 residues. The V end was cut by 2 bases, the J end by 5 bases, with 10 bases between. Germline CDR1 reads SGHDT; CDR2 reads YYEEEE. TCRdb's table, derived via immunoSEQ multiplex PCR, lists solely in-frame clones and lacks some. The sample yields around 9,900 clones, 62% seen once. V gene TRBV5-6 combines with J gene TRBJ1-1, with a tentative D call TRBD1 (5 bases). This sequence originates from a human donor with diffuse large B-cell lymphoma. The sequencing input was tumor tissue. Written as DNA, the CDR3 is TGTGCCAGCAGCTTCGGGGGTCGGACTGAAGCTTTCTTT. The encoded protein is CASSFGGRTEAFF.